The 5 T cell receptor beta chains listed next were all sequenced from one sample in a study of PD-L1 blockade in urothelial cancer. Time point of the sample: pretreatment peripheral blood. Here immunoSEQ multiplex PCR was the method, and the copy in TCRdb shows in-frame clones only, minus some. The sample consists of 68,000 or so clones, approximately 80% of them appearing once. This specimen was PBMCs, taken around atezolizumab (anti-PD-L1) treatment. These receptor sequences come from a man in his 70s with urothelial cancer.

The chain couples TRBV27 to TRBJ2-2; D is possibly TRBD2 (6 bases). This CDR3 has 14 residues. Trimming left V 3 bases short and J 4 bases short, with 9 bases between. Looked up from germline, CDR1 is MNHEY and CDR2 is SMNVEV (reference sequence). The CDR3 DNA sequence: TGTGCCAGCAGTTTTTTGGGAGGCACCGGGGAGCTGTTTTTT. Translated, it gives CASSFLGGTGELFF.

The chain is built from TRBV25-1 and TRBJ1-1; D perhaps matches TRBD1 (6 bases). This CDR3 is 15 amino acids long. CDR1 MGHDK and CDR2 SYGVNS come from the germline V gene. V was pared by 1 base and J by 5 bases, with 14 bases between. The CDR3 DNA is TGTGCCAGCAGTGAATCATCGGGGGGCAGGACTGAAGCTTTCTTT. This gives the protein CASSESSGGRTEAFF.

J is TRBJ2-3 and V is TRBV7-9; D unresolved. V was clipped by 6 bases and J by 1 base, with 8 bases between them. The CDR3 consists of 13 residues. Germline V gene lookup returns CDR1 SEHNR and CDR2 FQNEAQ (reference sequence). CDR3 sequence: CASRRSGTDTQYF. The CDR3 DNA reads TGTGCCAGCAGAAGGAGCGGCACAGATACGCAGTATTTT.

The chain combines TRBV7-2 with TRBJ2-5; unclear D gene. Looked up from germline, CDR1 is SGHTA and CDR2 is FQGNSA. There are 15 residues in the CDR3. V gave up 0 bases and J gave up 2 bases, with 10 bases separating them. The CDR3 DNA is TGTGCCAGCAGCTTAGCGATCGCGCGGCAAGAGACCCAGTACTTC. This encodes CASSLAIARQETQYF.

This clone was recorded a few times. The rearrangement uses TRBV10-3 and TRBJ2-3; 10 nucleotides align to TRBD2. J lost 3 bases, V lost 2 bases, and 5 bases had no gene match. CDR1 is ENHRY and CDR2 is SYGVKD in the germline V gene. The CDR3 covers 16 residues. In nucleotides, the CDR3 is TGTGCCATCAGTGAGCGGTTAGCGGGGGGTACAGATACGCAGTATTTT. Protein: CAISERLAGGTDTQYF.